This TCR beta chain was profiled in a study of T cells in localized non-small cell lung cancer. Study observations and caveats: Clonality of T cells reached its maximum in uninvolved adjacent lung, surpassing tumor. Because only a single region of the tumor was sequenced, heterogeneity remains possible. With higher T cell density in blood came longer overall survival. Among the top 100 tumor clones, a median approximately 55 appeared in adjacent lung.

This CDR3 has 14 amino acids. V trimming: 4 bases; J trimming: 3 bases; junction bases outside the gene matches: 2. In germline, CDR1 is KGHSH, CDR2 LQKENI. Using immunoSEQ multiplex PCR, the repertoire was profiled, and TCRdb retains in-frame clones only, with some absent. The profile shows approximately 1,300 clones, around a third of them singletons. Comments on this clone: Antigen unknown.

The chain joins TRBV18 to TRBJ2-5; 10 positions match TRBD1. The sequence came from a woman aged 18 to 50 with stage I lung adenocarcinoma. Sequencing was performed on lung tumor tissue, taken before any cancer treatment. CDR3 bases: TGTGCCAGCTCACGACAGGGGGCAGAAGAGACCCAGTACTTC. Translation gives CASSRQGAEETQYF.